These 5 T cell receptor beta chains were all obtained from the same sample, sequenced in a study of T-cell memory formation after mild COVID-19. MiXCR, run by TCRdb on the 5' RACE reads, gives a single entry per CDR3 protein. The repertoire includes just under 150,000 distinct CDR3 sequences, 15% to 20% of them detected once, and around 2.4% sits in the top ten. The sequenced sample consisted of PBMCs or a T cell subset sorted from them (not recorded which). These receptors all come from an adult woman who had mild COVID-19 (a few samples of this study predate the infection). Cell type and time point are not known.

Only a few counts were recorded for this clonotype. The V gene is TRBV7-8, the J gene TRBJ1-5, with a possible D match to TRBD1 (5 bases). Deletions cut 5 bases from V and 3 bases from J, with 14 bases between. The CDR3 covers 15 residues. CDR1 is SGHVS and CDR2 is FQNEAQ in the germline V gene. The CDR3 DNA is TGTGCCAGCAGCCAAAGGAGGGACTTCAATCAGCCCCAGCATTTT. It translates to CASSQRRDFNQPQHF.

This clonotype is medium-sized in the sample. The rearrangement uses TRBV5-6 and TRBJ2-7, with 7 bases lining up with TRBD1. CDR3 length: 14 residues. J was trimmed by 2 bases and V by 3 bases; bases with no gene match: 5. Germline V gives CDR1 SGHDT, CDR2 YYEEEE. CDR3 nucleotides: TGTGCCAGCAGCTCCCGCGGACAGGCCTACGAGCAGTACTTC. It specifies CASSSRGQAYEQYF.

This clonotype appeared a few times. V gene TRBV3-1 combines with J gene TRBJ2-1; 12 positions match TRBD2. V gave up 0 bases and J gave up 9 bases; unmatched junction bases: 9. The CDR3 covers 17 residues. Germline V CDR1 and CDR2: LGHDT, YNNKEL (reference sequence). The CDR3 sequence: CASSQDRGLAGSGEQFF. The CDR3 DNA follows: TGTGCCAGCAGCCAAGATCGCGGACTAGCGGGAAGCGGTGAGCAGTTCTTC.

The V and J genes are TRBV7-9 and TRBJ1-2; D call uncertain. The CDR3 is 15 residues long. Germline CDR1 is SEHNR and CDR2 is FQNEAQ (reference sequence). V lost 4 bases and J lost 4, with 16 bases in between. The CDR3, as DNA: TGTGCCAGCAGCTCCTGGCCGGGAGTCGGCTATGGCTACACCTTC. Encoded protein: CASSSWPGVGYGYTF. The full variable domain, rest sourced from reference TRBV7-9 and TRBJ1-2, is DTGVSQNPRHKITKRGQNVTFRCDPISEHNRLYWYRQTLGQGPEFLTYFQNEAQLEKSRLLSDRFSAERPKGSFSTLEIQRTEQGDSAMYLCASSSWPGVGYGYTFGSGTRLTVV.

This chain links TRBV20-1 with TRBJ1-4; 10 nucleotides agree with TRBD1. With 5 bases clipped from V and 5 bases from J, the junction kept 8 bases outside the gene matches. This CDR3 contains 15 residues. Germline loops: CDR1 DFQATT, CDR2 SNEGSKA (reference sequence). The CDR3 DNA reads TGCAGTGCTCCGACAGGGGGCATGCCAAATGAAAAACTGTTTTTT. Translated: CSAPTGGMPNEKLFF.